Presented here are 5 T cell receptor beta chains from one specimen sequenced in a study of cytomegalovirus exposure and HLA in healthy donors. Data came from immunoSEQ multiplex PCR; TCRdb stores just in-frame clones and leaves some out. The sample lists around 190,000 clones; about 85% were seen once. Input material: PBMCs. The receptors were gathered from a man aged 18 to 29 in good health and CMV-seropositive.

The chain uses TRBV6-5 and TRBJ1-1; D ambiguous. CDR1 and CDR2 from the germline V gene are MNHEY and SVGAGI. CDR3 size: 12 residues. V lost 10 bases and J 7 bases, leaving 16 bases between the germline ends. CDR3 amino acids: CATSPTAGEAFF. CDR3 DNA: TGTGCCACCTCCCCCACGGCGGGTGAAGCTTTCTTT.

The CDR3 DNA is TGTGCCAGCAGCTCACTAGCGGGGGCGGGAGAGACCCAGTACTTC. Amino acids: CASSSLAGAGETQYF. V gene TRBV5-4 combines with J gene TRBJ2-5; the match to TRBD2 covers 11 bases. With V trimmed by 3 bases and J by 4 bases, 5 bases remained unmatched. The CDR3 is 15 residues long. Per the germline V gene, CDR1 is SGHNT and CDR2 is YYREEE (reference sequence).

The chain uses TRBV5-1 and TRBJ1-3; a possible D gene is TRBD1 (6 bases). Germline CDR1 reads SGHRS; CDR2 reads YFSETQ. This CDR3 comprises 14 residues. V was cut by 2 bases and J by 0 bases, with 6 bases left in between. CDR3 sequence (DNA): TGCGCCAGCAGCTTAGGGGGCTCTGGAAACACCATATATTTT. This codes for CASSLGGSGNTIYF.

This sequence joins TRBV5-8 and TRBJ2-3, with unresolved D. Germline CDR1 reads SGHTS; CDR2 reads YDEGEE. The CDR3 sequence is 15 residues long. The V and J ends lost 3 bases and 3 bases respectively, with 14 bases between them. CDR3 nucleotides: TGTGCCAGCAGCTCTCGAACCATTCGGACAGATACGCAGTATTTT. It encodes CASSSRTIRTDTQYF.

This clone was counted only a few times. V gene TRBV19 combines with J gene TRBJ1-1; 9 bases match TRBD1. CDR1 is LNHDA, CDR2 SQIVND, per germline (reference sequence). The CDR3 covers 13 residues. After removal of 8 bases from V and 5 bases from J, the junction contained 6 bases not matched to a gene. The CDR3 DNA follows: TGTGCCAGTCGCGGGACAGGGAGGACTGAAGCTTTCTTT. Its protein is CASRGTGRTEAFF. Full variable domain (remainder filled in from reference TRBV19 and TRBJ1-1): DGGITQSPKYLFRKEGQNVTLSCEQNLNHDAMYWYRQDPGQGLRLIYYSQIVNDFQKGDIAEGYSVSREKKESFPLTVTSAQKNPTAFYLCASRGTGRTEAFFGQGTRLTVV.